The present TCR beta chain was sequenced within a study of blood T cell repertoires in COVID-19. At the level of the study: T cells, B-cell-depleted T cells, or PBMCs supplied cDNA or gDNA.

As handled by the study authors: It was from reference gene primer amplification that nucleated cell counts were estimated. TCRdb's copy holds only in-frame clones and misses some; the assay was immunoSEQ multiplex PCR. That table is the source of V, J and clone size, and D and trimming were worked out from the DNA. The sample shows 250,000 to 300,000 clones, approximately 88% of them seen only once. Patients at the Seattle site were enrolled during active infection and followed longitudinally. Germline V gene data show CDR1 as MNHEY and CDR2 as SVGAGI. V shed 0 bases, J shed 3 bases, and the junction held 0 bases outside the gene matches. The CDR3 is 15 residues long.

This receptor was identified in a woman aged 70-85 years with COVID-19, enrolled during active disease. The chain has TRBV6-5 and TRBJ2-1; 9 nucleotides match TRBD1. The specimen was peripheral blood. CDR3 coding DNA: TGTGCCAGCAGTTACTCGGGACAGGGCTACAATGAGCAGTTCTTC. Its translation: CASSYSGQGYNEQFF.